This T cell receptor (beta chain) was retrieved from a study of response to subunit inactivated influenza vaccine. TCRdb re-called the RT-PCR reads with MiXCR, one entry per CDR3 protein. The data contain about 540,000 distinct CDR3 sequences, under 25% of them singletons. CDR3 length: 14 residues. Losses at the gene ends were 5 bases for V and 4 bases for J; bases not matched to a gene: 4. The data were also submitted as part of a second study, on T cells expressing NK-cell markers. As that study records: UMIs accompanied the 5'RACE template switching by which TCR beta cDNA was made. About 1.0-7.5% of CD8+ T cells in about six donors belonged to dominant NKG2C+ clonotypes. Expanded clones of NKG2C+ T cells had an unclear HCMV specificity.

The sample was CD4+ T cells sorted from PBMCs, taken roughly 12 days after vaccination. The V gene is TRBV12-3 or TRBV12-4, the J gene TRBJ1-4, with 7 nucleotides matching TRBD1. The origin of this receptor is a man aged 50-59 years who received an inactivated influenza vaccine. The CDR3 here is CASSRRQGNEKLFF. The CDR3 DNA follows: TGTGCCAGCAGTCGCAGACAGGGTAATGAAAAACTGTTTTTT.